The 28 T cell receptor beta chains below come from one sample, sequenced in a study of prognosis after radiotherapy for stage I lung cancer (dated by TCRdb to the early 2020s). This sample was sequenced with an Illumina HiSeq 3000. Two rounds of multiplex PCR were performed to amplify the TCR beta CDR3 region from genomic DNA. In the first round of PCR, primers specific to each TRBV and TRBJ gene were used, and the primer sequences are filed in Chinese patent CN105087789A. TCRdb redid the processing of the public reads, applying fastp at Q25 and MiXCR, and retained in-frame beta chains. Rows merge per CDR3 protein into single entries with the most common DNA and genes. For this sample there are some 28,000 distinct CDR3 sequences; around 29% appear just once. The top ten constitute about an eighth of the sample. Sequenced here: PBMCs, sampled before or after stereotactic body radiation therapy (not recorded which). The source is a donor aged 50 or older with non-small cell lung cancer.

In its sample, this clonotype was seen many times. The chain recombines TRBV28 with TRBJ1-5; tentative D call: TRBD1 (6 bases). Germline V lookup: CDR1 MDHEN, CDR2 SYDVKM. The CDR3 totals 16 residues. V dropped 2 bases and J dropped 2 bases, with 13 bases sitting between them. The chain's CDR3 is CASSLMGARGNQPQHF. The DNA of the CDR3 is TGTGCCAGCAGTTTAATGGGGGCCCGTGGCAATCAGCCCCAGCATTTT. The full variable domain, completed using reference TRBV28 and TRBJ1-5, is DVKVTQSSRYLVKRTGEKVFLECVQDMDHENMFWYRQDPGLGLRLIYFSYDVKMKEKGDIPEGYSVSREKKERFSLILESASTNQTSMYLCASSLMGARGNQPQHFGDGTRLSIL.

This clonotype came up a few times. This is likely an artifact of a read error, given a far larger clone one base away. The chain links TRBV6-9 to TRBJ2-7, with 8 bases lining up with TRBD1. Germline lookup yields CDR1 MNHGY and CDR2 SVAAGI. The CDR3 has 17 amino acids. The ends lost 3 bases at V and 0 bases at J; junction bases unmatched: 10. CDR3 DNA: TGTGCCAGCAGTTACTACATCCAGGGGGCAGACTCCTACGAGCAGTACTTC. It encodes CASSYYIQGADSYEQYF.

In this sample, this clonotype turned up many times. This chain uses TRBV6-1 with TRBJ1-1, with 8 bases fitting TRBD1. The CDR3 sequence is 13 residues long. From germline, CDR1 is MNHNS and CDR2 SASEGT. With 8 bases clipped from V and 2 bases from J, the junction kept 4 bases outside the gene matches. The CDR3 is CASGTGANTEAFF. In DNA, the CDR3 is TGTGCCAGCGGGACAGGTGCTAACACTGAAGCTTTCTTT.

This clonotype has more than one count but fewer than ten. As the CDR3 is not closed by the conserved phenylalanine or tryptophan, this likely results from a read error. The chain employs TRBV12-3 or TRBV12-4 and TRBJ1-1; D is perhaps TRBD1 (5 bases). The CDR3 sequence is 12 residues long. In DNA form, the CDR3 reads TGTACCAGCAGTTTGGGGCACGCTGAAGCTTTCCTT. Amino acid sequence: CTSSLGHAEAFL.

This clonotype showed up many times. This chain's CDR3 is CASRGAAIESYGYTF. The CDR3 DNA sequence: TGTGCCAGCAGGGGGGCGGCAATCGAGTCCTATGGCTACACCTTC. This rearrangement joins TRBV2 to TRBJ1-2, with a weak D call TRBD1 (6 bases). CDR1 is SNHLY, CDR2 FYNNEI, per germline. The length of the CDR3 is 15 residues. V dropped 6 bases and J dropped 4 bases, with 18 bases sitting between them.

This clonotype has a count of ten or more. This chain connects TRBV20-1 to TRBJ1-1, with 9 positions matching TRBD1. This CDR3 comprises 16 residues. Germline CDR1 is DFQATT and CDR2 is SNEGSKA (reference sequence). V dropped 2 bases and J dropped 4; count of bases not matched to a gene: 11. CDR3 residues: CSARPPGQGYSTEAFF. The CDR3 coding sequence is TGCAGTGCTAGACCCCCGGGACAGGGATATTCCACTGAAGCTTTCTTT.

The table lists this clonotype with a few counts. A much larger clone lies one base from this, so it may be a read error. CDR3 in DNA: TGCAGCGTAATAGCGGGAGTCATTGGCAATGAGCAGCTCTTC. Its protein product is CSVIAGVIGNEQLF. The chain has TRBV29-1 and TRBJ2-1, with 9 bases fitting TRBD2. The CDR3 runs 14 residues. Germline V lookup: CDR1 SQVTM, CDR2 ANQGSEA.

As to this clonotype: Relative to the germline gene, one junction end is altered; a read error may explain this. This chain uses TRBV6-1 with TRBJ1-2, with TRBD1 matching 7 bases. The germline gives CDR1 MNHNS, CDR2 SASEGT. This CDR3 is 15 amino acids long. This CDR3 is CASRLPGTVTYGYTF. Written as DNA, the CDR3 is TGTGCCAGCAGACTCCCCGGGACAGTTACCTATGGCTACACATTC.

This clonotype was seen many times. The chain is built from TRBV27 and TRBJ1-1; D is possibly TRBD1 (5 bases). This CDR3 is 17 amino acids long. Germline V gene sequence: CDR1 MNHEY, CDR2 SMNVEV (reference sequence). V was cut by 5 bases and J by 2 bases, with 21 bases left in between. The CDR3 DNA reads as TGTGCCAGCAGTCCAGGACCCCAGGGTCTGGGAAACACTGAAGCTTTCTTT. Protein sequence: CASSPGPQGLGNTEAFF.

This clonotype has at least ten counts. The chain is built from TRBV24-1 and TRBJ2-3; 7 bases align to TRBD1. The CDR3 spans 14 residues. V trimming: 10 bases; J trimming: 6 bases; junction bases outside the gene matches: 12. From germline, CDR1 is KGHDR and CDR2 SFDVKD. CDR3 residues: CATRATGSGDTQYF. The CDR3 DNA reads TGTGCCACTAGGGCGACAGGGTCAGGCGATACGCAGTATTTT.

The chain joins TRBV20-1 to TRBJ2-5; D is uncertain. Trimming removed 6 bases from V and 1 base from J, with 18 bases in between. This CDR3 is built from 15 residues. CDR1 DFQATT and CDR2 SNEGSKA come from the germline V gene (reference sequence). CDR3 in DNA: TGCAGTGCCGGCGACATCACCATCTCCCAAGAGACCCAGTACTTC. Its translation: CSAGDITISQETQYF.

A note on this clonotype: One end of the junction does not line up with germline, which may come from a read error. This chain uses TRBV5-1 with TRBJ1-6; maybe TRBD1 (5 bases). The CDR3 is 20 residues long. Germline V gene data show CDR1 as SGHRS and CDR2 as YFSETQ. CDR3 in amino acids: CASSTHSLDSSSSYNSPPHF. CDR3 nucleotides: TGCGCCAGCTCCACTCATTCCCTCGACAGCTCGAGTTCCTATAATTCACCCCCCCACTTT.

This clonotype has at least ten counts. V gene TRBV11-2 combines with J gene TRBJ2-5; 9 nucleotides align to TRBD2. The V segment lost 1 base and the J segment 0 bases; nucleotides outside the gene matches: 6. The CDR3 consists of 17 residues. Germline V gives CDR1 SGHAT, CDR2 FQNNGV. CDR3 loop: CASSLASSGANQETQYF. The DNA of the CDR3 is TGTGCCAGCAGCTTAGCCTCTAGCGGGGCAAACCAAGAGACCCAGTACTTC.

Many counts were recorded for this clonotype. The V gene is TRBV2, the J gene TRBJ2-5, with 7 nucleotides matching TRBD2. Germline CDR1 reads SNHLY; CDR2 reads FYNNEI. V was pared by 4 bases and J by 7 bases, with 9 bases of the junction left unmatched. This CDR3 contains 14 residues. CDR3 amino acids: CASSGGGTAWTQYF. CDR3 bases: TGTGCCAGCAGTGGGGGAGGGACTGCGTGGACCCAGTACTTC.

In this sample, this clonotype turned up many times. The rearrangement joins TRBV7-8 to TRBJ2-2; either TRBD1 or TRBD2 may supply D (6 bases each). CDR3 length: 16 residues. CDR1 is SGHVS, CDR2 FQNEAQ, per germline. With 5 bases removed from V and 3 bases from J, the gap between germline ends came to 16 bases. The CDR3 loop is CASSPQGGLYTGELFF. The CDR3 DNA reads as TGTGCCAGCAGCCCACAGGGAGGATTATACACCGGGGAGCTGTTTTTT.

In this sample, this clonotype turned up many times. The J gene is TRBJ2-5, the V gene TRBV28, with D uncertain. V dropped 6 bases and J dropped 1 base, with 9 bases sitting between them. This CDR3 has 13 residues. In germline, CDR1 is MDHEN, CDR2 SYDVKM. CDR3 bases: TGTGCCAGCAGGTCGTGGGGCCAAGAGACCCAGTACTTC. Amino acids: CASRSWGQETQYF.

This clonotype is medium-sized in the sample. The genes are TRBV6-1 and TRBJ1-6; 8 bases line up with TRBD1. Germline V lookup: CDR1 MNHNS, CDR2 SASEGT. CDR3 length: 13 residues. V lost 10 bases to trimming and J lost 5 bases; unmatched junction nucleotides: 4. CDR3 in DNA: TGTGCCACCGGACAGGGAAATAATTCACCCCTCCACTTT. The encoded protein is CATGQGNNSPLHF.

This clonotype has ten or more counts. CDR3 amino acids: CASSLDRGWDYGYTF. DNA for the CDR3: TGTGCCAGCTCACTGGACAGGGGTTGGGACTATGGCTACACCTTC. V gene TRBV18 combines with J gene TRBJ1-2; 9 positions match TRBD1. The trim removed 4 bases at V and 3 bases at J, leaving 6 bases unmatched. Germline V gene lookup returns CDR1 KGHSH and CDR2 LQKENI. The CDR3 spans 15 residues.

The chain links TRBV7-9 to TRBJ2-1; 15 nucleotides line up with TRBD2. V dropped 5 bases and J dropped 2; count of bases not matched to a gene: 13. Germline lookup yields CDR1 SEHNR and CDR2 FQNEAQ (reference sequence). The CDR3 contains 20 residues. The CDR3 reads CASSPIGLAGGGGTYNEQFF. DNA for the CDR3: TGTGCCAGCAGCCCCATTGGACTAGCGGGGGGGGGAGGCACCTACAATGAGCAGTTCTTC.

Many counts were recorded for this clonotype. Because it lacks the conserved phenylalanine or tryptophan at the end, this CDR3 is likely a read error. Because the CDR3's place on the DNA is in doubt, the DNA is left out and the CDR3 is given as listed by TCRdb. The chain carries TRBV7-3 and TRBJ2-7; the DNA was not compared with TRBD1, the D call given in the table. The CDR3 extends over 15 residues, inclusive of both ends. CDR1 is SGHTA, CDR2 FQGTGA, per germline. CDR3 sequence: CASSLIRGPRAALGL.

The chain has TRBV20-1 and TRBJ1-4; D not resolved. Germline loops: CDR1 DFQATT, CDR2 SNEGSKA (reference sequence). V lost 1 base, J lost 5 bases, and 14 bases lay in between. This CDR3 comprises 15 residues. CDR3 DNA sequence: TGCAGTGCTAGAGTGTTCAACCGAAACAATGAAAAACTGTTTTTT. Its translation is CSARVFNRNNEKLFF.

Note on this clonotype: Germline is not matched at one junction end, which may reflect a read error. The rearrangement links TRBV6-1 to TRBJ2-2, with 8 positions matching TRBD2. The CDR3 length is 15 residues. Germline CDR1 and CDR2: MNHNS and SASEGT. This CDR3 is CASSKSGSHNGELFF. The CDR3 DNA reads TGTGCAAGCAGTAAGAGCGGGAGTCATAACGGGGAGCTGTTTTTT.

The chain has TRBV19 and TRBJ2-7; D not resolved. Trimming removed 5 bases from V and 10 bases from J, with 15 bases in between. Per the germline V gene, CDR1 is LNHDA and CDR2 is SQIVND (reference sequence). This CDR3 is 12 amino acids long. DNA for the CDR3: TGTGCCAGTAGTGCACGGTACTTCGATCAGTACTTC. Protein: CASSARYFDQYF.

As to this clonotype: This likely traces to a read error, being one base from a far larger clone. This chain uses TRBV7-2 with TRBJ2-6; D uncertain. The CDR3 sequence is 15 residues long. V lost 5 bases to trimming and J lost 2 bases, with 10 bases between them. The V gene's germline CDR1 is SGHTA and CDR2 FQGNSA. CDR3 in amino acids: CASSPSGTGANVLTF. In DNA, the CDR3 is TGTGCCAGCAGCCCCAGTGGGACTGGGGCCAACGTCCTGACTTTC.

The CDR3: CSARERRAEGVSEQYF. CDR3 bases: TGCAGTGCTAGAGAACGCCGGGCGGAGGGGGTATCCGAGCAGTACTTC. The chain combines TRBV20-1 with TRBJ2-7, with D possibly called TRBD1 or TRBD2 (6 bases each). CDR1 and CDR2 from the germline V gene are DFQATT and SNEGSKA (reference sequence). Trimming shortened V by 0 bases and J by 6 bases, and 21 bases separated the two germline ends. The CDR3 has 16 residues.

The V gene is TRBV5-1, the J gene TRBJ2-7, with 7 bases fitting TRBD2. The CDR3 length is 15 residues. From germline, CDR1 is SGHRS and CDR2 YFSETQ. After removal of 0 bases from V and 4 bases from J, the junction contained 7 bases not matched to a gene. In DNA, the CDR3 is TGCGCCAGCAGCTTGGAGGCGGGGGTTGGGTACGAGCAGTACTTC. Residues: CASSLEAGVGYEQYF.

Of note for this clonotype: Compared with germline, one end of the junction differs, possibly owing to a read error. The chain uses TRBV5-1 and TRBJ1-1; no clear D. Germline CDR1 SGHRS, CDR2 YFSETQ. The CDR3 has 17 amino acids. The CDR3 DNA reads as TGCGCCAGCAGCTTGAGGGCAGCTAAAGGACTGAACACTGAAGCTCTCTTT. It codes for CASSLRAAKGLNTEALF. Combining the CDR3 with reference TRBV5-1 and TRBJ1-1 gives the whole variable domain KAGVTQTPRYLIKTRGQQVTLSCSPISGHRSVSWYQQTPGQGLQFLFEYFSETQRNKGNFPGRFSGRQFSNSRSEMNVSTLELGDSALYLCASSLRAAKGLNTEALFGQGTRLTVV.

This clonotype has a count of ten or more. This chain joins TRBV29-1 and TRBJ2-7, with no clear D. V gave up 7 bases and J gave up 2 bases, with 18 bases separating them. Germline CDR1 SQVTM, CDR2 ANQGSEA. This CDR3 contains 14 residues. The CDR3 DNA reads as TGCAGCGCCTCCTCAGTTTACGGAACCTACGAGCAGTACTTC. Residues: CSASSVYGTYEQYF.